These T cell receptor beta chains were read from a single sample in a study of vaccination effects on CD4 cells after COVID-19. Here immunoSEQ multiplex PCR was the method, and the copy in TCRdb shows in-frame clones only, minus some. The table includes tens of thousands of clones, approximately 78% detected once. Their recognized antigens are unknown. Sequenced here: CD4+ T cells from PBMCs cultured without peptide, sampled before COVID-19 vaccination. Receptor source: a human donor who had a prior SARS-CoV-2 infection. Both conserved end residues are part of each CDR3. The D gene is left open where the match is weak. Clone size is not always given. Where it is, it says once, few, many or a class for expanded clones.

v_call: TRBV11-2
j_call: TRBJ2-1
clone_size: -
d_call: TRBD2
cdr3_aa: CASSLAAGAQYNEQFF
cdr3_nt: TGTGCCAGCAGCTTAGCAGCGGGGGCCCAGTACAATGAGCAGTTCTTC

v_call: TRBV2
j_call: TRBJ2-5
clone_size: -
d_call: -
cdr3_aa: CAGTMTAQETQYF
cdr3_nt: TGTGCCGGTACGATGACAGCGCAAGAGACCCAGTACTTC

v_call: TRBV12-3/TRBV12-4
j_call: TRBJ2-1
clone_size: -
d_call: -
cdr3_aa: CASSLASEQFF
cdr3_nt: TGTGCCAGCAGTTTAGCTAGTGAGCAGTTCTTC

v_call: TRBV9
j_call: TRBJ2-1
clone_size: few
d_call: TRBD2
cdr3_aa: CASTVGDYTYNEQFF
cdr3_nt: TGTGCCAGCACCGTAGGGGACTACACCTACAATGAGCAGTTCTTC

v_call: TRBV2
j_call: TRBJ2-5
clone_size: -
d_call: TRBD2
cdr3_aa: CASRAWTSGRLETQYF
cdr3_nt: TGTGCCAGCAGGGCCTGGACTAGCGGGAGATTGGAGACCCAGTACTTC

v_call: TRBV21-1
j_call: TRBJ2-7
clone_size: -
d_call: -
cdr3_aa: CASNPRDRLYEQYF
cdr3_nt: TGTGCCAGCAACCCCCGGGACAGGTTGTACGAGCAGTACTTC

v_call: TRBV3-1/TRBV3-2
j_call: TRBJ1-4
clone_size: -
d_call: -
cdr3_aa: CASSQQGTTNEKLFF
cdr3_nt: TGTGCCAGCAGCCAACAGGGAACAACTAATGAAAAACTGTTTTTT

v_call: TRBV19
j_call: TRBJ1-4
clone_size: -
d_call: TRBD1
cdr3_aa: CASSTLGQGWGEKLFF
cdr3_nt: TGTGCCAGTAGTACCCTCGGACAGGGTTGGGGTGAAAAACTGTTTTTT

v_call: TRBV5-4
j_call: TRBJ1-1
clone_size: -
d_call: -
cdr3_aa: CASSPSVQMNTEAFF
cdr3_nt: TGTGCCAGCAGCCCCAGTGTGCAGATGAACACTGAAGCTTTCTTT

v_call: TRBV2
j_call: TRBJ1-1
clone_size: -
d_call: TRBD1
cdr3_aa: CASSDGTGVVRAEAFF
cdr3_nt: TGTGCCAGCAGTGATGGGACAGGGGTGGTTCGCGCTGAAGCTTTCTTT

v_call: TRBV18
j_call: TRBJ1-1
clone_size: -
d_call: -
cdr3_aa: CASSPGSTEAFF
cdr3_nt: TGTGCCAGCTCACCGGGGTCCACTGAAGCTTTCTTT

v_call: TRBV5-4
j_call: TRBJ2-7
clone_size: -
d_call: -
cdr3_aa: CASSPRDAGAYEQYF
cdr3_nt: TGTGCCAGCAGCCCCCGGGACGCTGGAGCCTACGAGCAGTACTTC

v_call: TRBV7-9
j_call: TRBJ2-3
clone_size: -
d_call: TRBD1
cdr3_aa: CASSLMDRVADTQYF
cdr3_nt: TGTGCCAGCAGCTTAATGGACAGGGTAGCAGATACGCAGTATTTT

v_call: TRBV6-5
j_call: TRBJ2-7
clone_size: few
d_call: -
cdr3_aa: CASSSTGFSSYEQYF
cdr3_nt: TGTGCCAGCAGTTCAACAGGGTTTTCCTCCTACGAGCAGTACTTC

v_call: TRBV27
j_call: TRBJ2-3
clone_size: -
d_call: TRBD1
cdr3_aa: CASSGIGTGYGTDTQYF
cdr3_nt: TGTGCCAGCAGTGGAATCGGGACAGGGTACGGGACAGATACGCAGTATTTT

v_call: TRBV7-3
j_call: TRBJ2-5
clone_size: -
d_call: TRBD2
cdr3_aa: CASSLGDYRTGETQYF
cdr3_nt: TGTGCCAGCAGCCTCGGGGACTACCGGACCGGAGAGACCCAGTACTTC

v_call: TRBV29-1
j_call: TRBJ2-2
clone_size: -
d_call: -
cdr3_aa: CSAFLGANTGELFF
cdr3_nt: TGCAGCGCCTTTCTTGGGGCAAACACCGGGGAGCTGTTTTTT

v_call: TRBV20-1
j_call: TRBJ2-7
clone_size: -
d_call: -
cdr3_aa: CSASPGYNYEQYF
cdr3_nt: TGCAGTGCTAGTCCCGGATATAACTACGAGCAGTACTTC

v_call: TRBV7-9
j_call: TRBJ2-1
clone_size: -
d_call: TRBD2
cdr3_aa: CASSPAFLAGDNEQFF
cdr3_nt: TGTGCCAGCAGCCCAGCCTTTTTAGCGGGCGACAATGAGCAGTTCTTC

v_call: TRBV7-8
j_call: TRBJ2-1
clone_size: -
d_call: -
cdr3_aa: CASSPVVAGLSSYNEQFF
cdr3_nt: TGTGCCAGCAGCCCGGTAGTGGCGGGATTAAGCTCCTACAATGAGCAGTTCTTC

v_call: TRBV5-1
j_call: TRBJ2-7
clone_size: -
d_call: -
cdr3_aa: CASSAQGGPYEQYF
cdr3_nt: TGCGCCAGCAGTGCCCAGGGGGGCCCCTACGAGCAGTACTTC

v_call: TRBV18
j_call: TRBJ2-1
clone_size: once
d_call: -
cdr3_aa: CASSPLGPELGEQFF
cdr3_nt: TGTGCCAGCTCACCTTTAGGTCCCGAATTGGGTGAGCAGTTCTTC

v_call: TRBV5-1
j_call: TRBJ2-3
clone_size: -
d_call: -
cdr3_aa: CASSSLPTGTDTQYF
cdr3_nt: TGCGCCAGCAGTTCTCTCCCGACAGGCACAGATACGCAGTATTTT

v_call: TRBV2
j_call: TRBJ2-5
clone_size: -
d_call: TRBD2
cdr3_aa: CASRKDLAGGGETQYF
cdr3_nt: TGTGCCAGCAGGAAGGATCTAGCGGGAGGGGGAGAGACCCAGTACTTC

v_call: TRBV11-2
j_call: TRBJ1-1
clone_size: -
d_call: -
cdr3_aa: CASSLGSLNTEAFF
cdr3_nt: TGTGCCAGCAGCTTAGGAAGTTTGAACACTGAAGCTTTCTTT

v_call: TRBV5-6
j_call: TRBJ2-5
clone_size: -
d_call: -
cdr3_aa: CASSSLGTQYF
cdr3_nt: TGTGCCAGCAGCTCTCTTGGGACCCAGTACTTC

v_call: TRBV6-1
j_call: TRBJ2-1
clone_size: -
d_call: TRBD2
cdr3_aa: CASSEGGGGPGEQFF
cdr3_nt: TGTGCCAGCAGTGAAGGCGGGGGGGGGCCTGGGGAGCAGTTCTTC

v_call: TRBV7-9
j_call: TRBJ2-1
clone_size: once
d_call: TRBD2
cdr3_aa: CASSPTPGTSEDNEQFF
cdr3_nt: TGTGCCAGCAGCCCTACCCCCGGGACTAGCGAGGACAATGAGCAGTTCTTC

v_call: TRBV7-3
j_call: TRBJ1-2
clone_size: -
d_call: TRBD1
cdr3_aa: CASSLGQDYGYTF
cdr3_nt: TGTGCCAGCAGCCTCGGACAGGACTATGGCTACACCTTC

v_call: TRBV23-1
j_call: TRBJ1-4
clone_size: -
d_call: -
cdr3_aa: CASSSTATNEKLFF
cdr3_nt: TGCGCCAGCAGTTCGACAGCAACTAATGAAAAACTGTTTTTT

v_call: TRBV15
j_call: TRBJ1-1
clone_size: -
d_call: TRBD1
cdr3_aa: CATSKTTGFNTEAFF
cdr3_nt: TGTGCCACCAGCAAAACGACAGGGTTTAACACTGAAGCTTTCTTT

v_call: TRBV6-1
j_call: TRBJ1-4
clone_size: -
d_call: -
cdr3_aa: CASSEAGAWEKLFF
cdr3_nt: TGTGCCAGCAGTGAAGCAGGGGCGTGGGAAAAACTGTTTTTT

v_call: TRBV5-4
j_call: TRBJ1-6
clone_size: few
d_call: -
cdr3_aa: CASSLDHNSPLHF
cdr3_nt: TGTGCCAGCAGCCTAGACCATAATTCACCCCTCCACTTT

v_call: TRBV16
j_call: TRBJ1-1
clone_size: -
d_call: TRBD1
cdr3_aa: CASSPDTGEAEAFF
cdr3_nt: TGTGCCAGCAGCCCGGACACAGGGGAGGCTGAAGCTTTCTTT

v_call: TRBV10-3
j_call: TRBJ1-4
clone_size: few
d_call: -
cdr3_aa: CAARSNEKLFF
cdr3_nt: TGTGCTGCCAGGTCAAATGAAAAACTGTTTTTT

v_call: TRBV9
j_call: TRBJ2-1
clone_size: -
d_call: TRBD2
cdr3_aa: CASSVLAENNEQFF
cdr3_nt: TGTGCCAGCAGCGTACTAGCGGAAAACAATGAGCAGTTCTTC

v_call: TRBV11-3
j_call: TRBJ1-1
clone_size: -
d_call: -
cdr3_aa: CASSSLGQWGRLNTEAFF
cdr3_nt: TGTGCCAGCAGCAGTCTGGGGCAGTGGGGTCGGTTGAACACTGAAGCTTTCTTT

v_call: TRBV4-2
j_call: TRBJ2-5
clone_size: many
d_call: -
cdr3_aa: CASSQDLGKGETQYF
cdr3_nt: TGTGCCAGCAGCCAAGATTTAGGGAAGGGAGAGACCCAGTACTTC

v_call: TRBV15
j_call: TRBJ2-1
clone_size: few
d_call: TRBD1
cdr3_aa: CATSRDGTGVMEQFF
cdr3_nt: TGTGCCACCAGCAGAGATGGGACAGGGGTTATGGAGCAGTTCTTC

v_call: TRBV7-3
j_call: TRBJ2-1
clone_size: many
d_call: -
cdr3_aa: CASSLSGGQGREQFF
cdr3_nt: TGTGCCAGCAGCTTAAGCGGCGGGCAGGGCCGAGAGCAGTTCTTC

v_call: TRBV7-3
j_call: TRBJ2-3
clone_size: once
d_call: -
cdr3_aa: CASSPTRGEQGQADTQYF
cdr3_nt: TGTGCCAGCAGCCCAACGAGGGGGGAACAGGGTCAAGCAGATACGCAGTATTTT

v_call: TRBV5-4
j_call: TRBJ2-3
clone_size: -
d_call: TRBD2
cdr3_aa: CASSPYWGDYTDTQYF
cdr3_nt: TGTGCCAGCAGCCCCTATTGGGGGGACTACACAGATACGCAGTATTTT